This T cell receptor beta chain was found in a study of T cells in localized non-small cell lung cancer. V was shortened by 0 bases and J by 1 base, with 8 bases between the two germline ends. This CDR3 has 15 residues. Germline-derived CDR1 and CDR2 are LNHNV and YYDKDF (reference sequence). Sequencing used immunoSEQ multiplex PCR; TCRdb keeps in-frame clones, though not all of them. The sample includes 39,000 or so clones, around 83% of them seen just once. The gene calls are TRBV15 and TRBJ2-3; maybe TRBD1 (6 bases). The TCR originated in a man between 40 and 69 years old with stage II lung adenocarcinoma. Sequences were derived from PBMCs, sampled before any cancer treatment. CDR3 residues: CATSRDGGRTDTQYF. In nucleotides, the CDR3 is TGTGCCACCAGCAGAGATGGGGGCCGCACAGATACGCAGTATTTT.